The clone carrying this T cell receptor beta chain occurred a few times. Its target is not known. It was with 60 Vbeta and 13 Jbeta primers that the PCR ran. TCRdb's copy holds only in-frame clones and misses some; the assay was immunoSEQ multiplex PCR. Of fewer than 200,000 clones in the sample, roughly an eighth are singletons; the top ten hold about 7.8%. Participants comprised healthy donors of bone marrow. The ends were cut back, 7 bases at V and 3 bases at J, with 12 bases in the middle. CDR3 length equals 13 residues. Germline V gives CDR1 MDHEN, CDR2 SYDVKM. The sample originates from a study of cytomegalovirus exposure and HLA in healthy donors. General observations from the study: Across all donors, roughly uniform sequencing depth was an assumption of the presence/absence analyses. Among the sequence variants, a highly shared cluster was likely an artifact of sequencing.

This receptor was taken from a man in his forties or fifties in good health and CMV-seropositive. This rearrangement joins TRBV28 to TRBJ2-5; TRBD1 is a possible D gene (5 bases). Sample: PBMCs. This CDR3 is CASITQGEETQYF. The DNA of the CDR3 is TGTGCCAGCATTACCCAGGGTGAAGAGACCCAGTACTTC. The full variable domain, in which reference TRBV28 and TRBJ2-5 provide the parts outside the CDR3, is DVKVTQSSRYLVKRTGEKVFLECVQDMDHENMFWYRQDPGLGLRLIYFSYDVKMKEKGDIPEGYSVSREKKERFSLILESASTNQTSMYLCASITQGEETQYFGPGTRLLVL.